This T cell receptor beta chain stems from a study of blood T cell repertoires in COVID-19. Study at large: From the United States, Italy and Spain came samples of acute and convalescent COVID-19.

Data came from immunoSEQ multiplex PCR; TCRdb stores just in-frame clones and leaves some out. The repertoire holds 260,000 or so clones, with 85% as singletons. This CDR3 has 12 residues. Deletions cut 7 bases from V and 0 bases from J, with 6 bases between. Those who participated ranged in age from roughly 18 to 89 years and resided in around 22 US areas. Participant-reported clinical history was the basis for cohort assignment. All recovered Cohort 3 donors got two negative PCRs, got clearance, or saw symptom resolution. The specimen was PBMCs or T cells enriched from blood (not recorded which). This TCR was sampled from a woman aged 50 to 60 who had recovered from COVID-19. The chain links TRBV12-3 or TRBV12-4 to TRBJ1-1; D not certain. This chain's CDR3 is CASNYLNTEAFF. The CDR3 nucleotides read TGTGCCAGCAACTATCTGAACACTGAAGCTTTCTTT.